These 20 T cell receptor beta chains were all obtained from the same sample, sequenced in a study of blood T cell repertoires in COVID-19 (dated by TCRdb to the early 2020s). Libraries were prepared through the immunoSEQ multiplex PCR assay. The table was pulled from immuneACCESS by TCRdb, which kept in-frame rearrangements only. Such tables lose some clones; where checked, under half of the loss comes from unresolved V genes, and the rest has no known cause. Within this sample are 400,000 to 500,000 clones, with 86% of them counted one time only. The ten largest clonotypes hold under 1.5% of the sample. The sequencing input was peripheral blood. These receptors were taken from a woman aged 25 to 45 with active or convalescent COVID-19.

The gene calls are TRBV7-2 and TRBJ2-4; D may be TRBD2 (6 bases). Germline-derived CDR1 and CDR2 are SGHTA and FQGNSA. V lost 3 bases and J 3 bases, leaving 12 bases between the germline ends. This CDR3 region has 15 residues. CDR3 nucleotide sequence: TGTGCCAGCAGCTTGCGTTGGGGGGACAAAAACATTCAGTACTTC. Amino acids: CASSLRWGDKNIQYF. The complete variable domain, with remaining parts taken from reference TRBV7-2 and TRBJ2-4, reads GAGVSQSPSNKVTEKGKDVELRCDPISGHTALYWYRQSLGQGLEFLIYFQGNSAPDKSGLPSDRFSAERTGGSVSTLTIQRTQQEDSAVYLCASSLRWGDKNIQYFGAGTRLSVL.

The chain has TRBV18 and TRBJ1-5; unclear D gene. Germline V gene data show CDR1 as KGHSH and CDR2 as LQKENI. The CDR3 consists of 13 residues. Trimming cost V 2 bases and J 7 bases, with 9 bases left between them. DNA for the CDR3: TGTGCCAGCTCACCAACTGAGAGGCAGCCCCAGCATTTT. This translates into CASSPTERQPQHF.

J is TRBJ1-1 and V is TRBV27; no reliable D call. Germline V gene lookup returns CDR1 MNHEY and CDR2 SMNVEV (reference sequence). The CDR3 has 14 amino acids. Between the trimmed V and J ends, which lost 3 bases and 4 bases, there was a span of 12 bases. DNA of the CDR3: TGTGCCAGCAGTTTCGGGGAGGCCGGCACTGAAGCTTTCTTT. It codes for CASSFGEAGTEAFF.

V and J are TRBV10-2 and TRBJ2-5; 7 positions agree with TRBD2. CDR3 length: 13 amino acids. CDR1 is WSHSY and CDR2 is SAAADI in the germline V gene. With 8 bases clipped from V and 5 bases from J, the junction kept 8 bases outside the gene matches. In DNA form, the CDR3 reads TGCGCCAGCTACCGGACTAGAGGGGAGACCCAGTACTTC. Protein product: CASYRTRGETQYF.

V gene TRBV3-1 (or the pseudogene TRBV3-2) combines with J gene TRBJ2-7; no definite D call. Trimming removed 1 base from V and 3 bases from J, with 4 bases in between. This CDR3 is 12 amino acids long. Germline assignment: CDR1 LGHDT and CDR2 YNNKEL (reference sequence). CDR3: CASSQVSYEQYF. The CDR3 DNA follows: TGTGCCAGCAGCCAAGTCAGCTACGAGCAGTACTTC.

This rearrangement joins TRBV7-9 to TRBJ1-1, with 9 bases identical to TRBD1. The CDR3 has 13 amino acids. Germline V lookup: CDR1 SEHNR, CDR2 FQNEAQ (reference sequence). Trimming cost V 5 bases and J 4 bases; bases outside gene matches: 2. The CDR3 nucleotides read TGTGCCAGCAGCACGACAGGGGGCACTGAAGCTTTCTTT. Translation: CASSTTGGTEAFF.

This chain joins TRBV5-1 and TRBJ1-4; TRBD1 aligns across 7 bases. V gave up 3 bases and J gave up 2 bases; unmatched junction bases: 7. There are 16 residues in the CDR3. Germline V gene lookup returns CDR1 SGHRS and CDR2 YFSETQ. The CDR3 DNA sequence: TGCGCCAGCAGCTGGCCGACAGGGTGGACTAATGAAAAACTGTTTTTT. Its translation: CASSWPTGWTNEKLFF. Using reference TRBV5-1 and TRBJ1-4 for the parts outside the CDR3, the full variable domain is KAGVTQTPRYLIKTRGQQVTLSCSPISGHRSVSWYQQTPGQGLQFLFEYFSETQRNKGNFPGRFSGRQFSNSRSEMNVSTLELGDSALYLCASSWPTGWTNEKLFFGSGTQLSVL.

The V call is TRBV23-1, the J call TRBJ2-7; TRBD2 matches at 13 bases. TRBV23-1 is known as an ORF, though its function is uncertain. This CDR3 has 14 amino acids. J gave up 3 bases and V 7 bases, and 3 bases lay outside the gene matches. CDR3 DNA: TGCGCCAGCACGGGACTAGCGGGGAGCTACGAGCAGTACTTC. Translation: CASTGLAGSYEQYF.

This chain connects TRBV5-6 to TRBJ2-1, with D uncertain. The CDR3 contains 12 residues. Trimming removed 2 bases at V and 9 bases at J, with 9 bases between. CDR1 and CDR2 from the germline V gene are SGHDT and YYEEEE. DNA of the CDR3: TGTGCCAGCAGCTTAAGTCGGGTTGAGCAGTTCTTC. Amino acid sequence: CASSLSRVEQFF.

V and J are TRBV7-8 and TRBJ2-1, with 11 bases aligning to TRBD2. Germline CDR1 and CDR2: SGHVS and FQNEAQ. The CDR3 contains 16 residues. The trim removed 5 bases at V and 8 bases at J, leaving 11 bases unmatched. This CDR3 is CASSLKIAGGPHEQFF. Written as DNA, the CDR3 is TGTGCCAGCAGCCTGAAAATAGCGGGGGGGCCGCATGAGCAGTTCTTC.

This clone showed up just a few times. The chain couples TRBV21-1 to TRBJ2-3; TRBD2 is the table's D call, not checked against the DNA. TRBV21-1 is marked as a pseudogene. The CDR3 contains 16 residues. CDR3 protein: CASSRVEAPSTDTQYF. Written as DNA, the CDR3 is TGTGCCAGCAGCAGGGTGGAGGCCCCGAGCACAGATACGCAGTATTTT.

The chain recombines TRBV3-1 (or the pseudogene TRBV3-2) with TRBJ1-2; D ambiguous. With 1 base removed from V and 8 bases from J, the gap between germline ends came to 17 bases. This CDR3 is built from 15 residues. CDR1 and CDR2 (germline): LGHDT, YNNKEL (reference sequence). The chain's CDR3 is CASSQGSALTMGYTF. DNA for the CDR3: TGTGCCAGCAGCCAAGGGTCAGCTCTAACTATGGGCTACACCTTC.

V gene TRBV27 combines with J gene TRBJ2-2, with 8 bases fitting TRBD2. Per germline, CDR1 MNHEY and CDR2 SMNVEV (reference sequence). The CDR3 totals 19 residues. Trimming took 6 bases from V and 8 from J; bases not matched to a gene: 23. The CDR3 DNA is TGTGCCAGCAGCCAACACCCAGGGTCTAGCGGGCTTACTAGGGGGGAGCTGTTTTTT. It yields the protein CASSQHPGSSGLTRGELFF.

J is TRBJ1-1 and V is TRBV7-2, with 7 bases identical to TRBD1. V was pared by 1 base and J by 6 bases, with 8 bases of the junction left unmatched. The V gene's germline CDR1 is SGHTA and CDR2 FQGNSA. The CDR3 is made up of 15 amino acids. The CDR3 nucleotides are TGTGCCAGCAGCTTAGATCTGACAGGGATCTCTGAAGCTTTCTTT. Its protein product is CASSLDLTGISEAFF.

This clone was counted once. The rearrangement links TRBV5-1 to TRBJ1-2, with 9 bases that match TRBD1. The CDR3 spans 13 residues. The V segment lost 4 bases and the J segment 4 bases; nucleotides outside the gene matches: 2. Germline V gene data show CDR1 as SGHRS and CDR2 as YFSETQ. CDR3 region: CASSKDRGYGYTF. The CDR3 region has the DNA TGCGCCAGCAGCAAGGACAGGGGCTATGGCTACACCTTC.

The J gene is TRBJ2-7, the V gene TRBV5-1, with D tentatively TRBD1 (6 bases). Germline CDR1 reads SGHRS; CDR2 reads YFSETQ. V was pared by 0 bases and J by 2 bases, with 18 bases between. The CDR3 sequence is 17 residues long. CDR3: CASSLVGIRDTTYEQYF. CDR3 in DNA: TGCGCCAGCAGCTTGGTAGGGATACGGGACACTACCTACGAGCAGTACTTC.

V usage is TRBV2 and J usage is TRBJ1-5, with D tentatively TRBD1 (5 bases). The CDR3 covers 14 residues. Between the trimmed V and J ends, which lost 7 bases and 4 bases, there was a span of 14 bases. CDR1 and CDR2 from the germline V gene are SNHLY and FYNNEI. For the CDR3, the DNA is TGTGCCAGCAAATCGGACGGGGGGAATCAGCCCCAGCATTTT. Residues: CASKSDGGNQPQHF. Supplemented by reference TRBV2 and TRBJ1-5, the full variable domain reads EPEVTQTPSHQVTQMGQEVILRCVPISNHLYFYWYRQILGQKVEFLVSFYNNEISEKSEIFDDQFSVERPDGSNFTLKIRSTKLEDSAMYFCASKSDGGNQPQHFGDGTRLSIL.

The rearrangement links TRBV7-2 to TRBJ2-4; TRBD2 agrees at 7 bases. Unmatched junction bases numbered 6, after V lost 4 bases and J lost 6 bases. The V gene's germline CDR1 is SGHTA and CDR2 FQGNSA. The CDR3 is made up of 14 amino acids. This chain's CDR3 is CASSSGGKGNIQYF. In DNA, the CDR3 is TGTGCCAGCAGCTCCGGGGGGAAGGGAAACATTCAGTACTTC.

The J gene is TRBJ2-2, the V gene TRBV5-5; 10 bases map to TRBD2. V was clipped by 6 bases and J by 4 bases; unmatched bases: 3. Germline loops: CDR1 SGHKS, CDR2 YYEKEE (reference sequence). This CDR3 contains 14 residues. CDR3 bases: TGTGCCAGCATCAGCGGGGGGGCCACCGGGGAGCTGTTTTTT. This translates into CASISGGATGELFF.

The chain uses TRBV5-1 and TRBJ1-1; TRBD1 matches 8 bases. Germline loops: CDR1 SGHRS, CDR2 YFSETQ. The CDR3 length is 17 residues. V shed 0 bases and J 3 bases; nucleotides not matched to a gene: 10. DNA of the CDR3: TGCGCCAGCAGCTTGGTTTATCAGGACAGGGTCGACACTGAAGCTTTCTTT. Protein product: CASSLVYQDRVDTEAFF.